The 15 T cell receptor beta chains listed next were all sequenced from one sample in a study of CD8 T cells in ankylosing spondylitis. Their recognized antigens are unknown. Using its own MiXCR run on the 5' RACE reads, TCRdb lists one record per CDR3 protein. The repertoire holds about 90,000 distinct CDR3 sequences, with roughly 8.5% as singletons. The study's findings and limits: Seven to nine highly homologous variants formed a TCR beta motif that appeared characteristic of ankylosing spondylitis blood.

What was sequenced was blood, either unsorted or a sorted T cell fraction (not recorded which). All receptors come from a male donor with ankylosing spondylitis.

The V call is TRBV7-9, the J call TRBJ2-1, with a tentative D call TRBD2 (5 bases). The CDR3 loop spans 13 amino acids. Germline lookup yields CDR1 SEHNR and CDR2 FQNEAQ (reference sequence). V shed 7 bases and J shed 9 bases, with 16 bases lying between them. The CDR3 DNA reads as TGTGCCAGCACCAAAGGAGCGGAGACTGAGCAGTTCTTC. Translation: CASTKGAETEQFF. The full variable domain, completed using reference TRBV7-9 and TRBJ2-1, is DTGVSQNPRHKITKRGQNVTFRCDPISEHNRLYWYRQTLGQGPEFLTYFQNEAQLEKSRLLSDRFSAERPKGSFSTLEIQRTEQGDSAMYLCASTKGAETEQFFGPGTRLTVL.

V and J are TRBV28 and TRBJ2-3; D may match TRBD1 or TRBD2 (5 bases each). CDR1 and CDR2 (germline): MDHEN, SYDVKM. Trimming pared 6 bases from V and 1 base from J, leaving 8 bases between. This CDR3 has 13 amino acids. Written as DNA, the CDR3 is TGTGCCAGCAGAGGGGACCGCACAGATACGCAGTATTTT. Its protein product is CASRGDRTDTQYF.

The sample holds a few counts of this clonotype. This rearrangement joins TRBV7-8 to TRBJ2-2, with TRBD2 identical over 10 bases. After removal of 2 bases from V and 5 bases from J, the junction contained 8 bases not matched to a gene. The CDR3 covers 17 residues. Germline lookup yields CDR1 SGHVS and CDR2 FQNEAQ. CDR3 DNA: TGTGCCAGCAGCTTATTAGCGGGAGGACCAGAAACCGGGGAGCTGTTTTTT. Translation gives CASSLLAGGPETGELFF.

The chain couples TRBV19 to TRBJ2-7, with D possibly being TRBD1 (7 bases). Germline CDR1 and CDR2: LNHDA and SQIVND (reference sequence). The CDR3 extends over 15 amino acids. V gave up 6 bases and J gave up 3 bases, with 18 bases separating them. The CDR3 sequence: CASRNQGGGLYEQYF. DNA of the CDR3: TGTGCCAGTAGGAATCAGGGGGGAGGCCTCTACGAGCAGTACTTC.

The gene calls are TRBV19 and TRBJ1-1; D perhaps matches TRBD1 (5 bases). V was shortened by 5 bases and J by 1 base, with 8 bases between the two germline ends. The CDR3 loop spans 13 amino acids. In germline, CDR1 is LNHDA, CDR2 SQIVND (reference sequence). The CDR3 is CASSFTGNTEAFF. As DNA, the CDR3 is TGTGCCAGTAGTTTCACAGGGAACACTGAAGCTTTCTTT.

Ten or more counts support this clonotype. The chain is built from TRBV7-6 and TRBJ2-7; 8 bases are a match to TRBD2. V lost 1 base to trimming and J lost 1 base; unmatched junction nucleotides: 6. This CDR3 has 16 residues. CDR1 is SGHVS and CDR2 is FNYEAQ in the germline V gene. CDR3 sequence (DNA): TGTGCCAGCAGCTTAGGACCGACTAGCGAGTCCTACGAGCAGTACGTC. This codes for CASSLGPTSESYEQYV.

This clonotype appeared a few times. The chain employs TRBV3-1 and TRBJ2-7, with 7 bases lining up with TRBD2. This CDR3 region has 18 residues. Germline V gene data show CDR1 as LGHDT and CDR2 as YNNKEL (reference sequence). J lost 0 bases, V lost 0 bases, and 11 bases had no gene match. CDR3 sequence: CASSQDKTGGWSSYEQYF. CDR3 bases: TGTGCCAGCAGCCAAGATAAGACCGGGGGGTGGAGCTCCTACGAGCAGTACTTC.

This chain connects TRBV27 to TRBJ2-1; D gene unclear. Germline assignment: CDR1 MNHEY and CDR2 SMNVEV (reference sequence). The CDR3 contains 13 residues. Trimming pared 4 bases from V and 2 bases from J, leaving 6 bases between. The CDR3 loop is CASSYGAYNEQFF. The CDR3 region has the DNA TGTGCCAGCAGTTACGGAGCCTACAATGAGCAGTTCTTC.

The CDR3 bases are TGTGCCAGCAGTTGGTTGGGGGTCGGCACAGATACGCAGTATTTT. Its translation is CASSWLGVGTDTQYF. The chain joins TRBV27 to TRBJ2-3, with D possibly being TRBD1 or TRBD2 (5 bases each). Germline V gene lookup returns CDR1 MNHEY and CDR2 SMNVEV (reference sequence). CDR3 size: 15 residues. Deletions cut 4 bases from V and 1 base from J, with 12 bases between.

This clonotype was recorded a few times. This chain links TRBV7-8 with TRBJ2-5, with D possibly matching TRBD2 (7 bases). The CDR3 covers 15 residues. Deletions cut 0 bases from V and 5 bases from J, with 13 bases between. From germline, CDR1 is SGHVS and CDR2 FQNEAQ. The CDR3 spells CASSLAGGRGETQYF. The DNA for the CDR3 is TGTGCCAGCAGCTTAGCCGGGGGGCGAGGGGAGACCCAGTACTTC.

This clonotype was observed a handful of times. V and J are TRBV21-1 and TRBJ2-1; TRBD2, the table's D call, lacks a check against the DNA. TRBV21-1 is marked as a pseudogene. The CDR3 consists of 17 residues. This CDR3 is CASSKGPRTSGTNEQFF. The CDR3 nucleotides are TGTGCCAGCAGCAAAGGCCCCCGGACTAGCGGGACCAATGAGCAGTTCTTC.

In nucleotides, the CDR3 is TGTGCCAGTAGTATGCCGGGCGTGAGTTCGAACATTCAGTACTTC. It codes for CASSMPGVSSNIQYF. The chain uses TRBV19 and TRBJ2-4; D not resolved. Germline values: CDR1 LNHDA, CDR2 SQIVND (reference sequence). CDR3 length: 15 residues. The V end lost 3 bases, the J end lost 7 bases, and 16 bases lay between the germline ends.

The chain employs TRBV13 and TRBJ2-1; D remains unclear. Trimming stripped 6 bases from V and 4 bases from J, with 16 bases between. The CDR3 contains 15 residues. From germline, CDR1 is PRHDT and CDR2 FYEKMQ (reference sequence). The CDR3 is CASRLAELGYNEQFF. The CDR3 DNA is TGTGCCAGCAGACTTGCGGAGTTGGGTTACAATGAGCAGTTCTTC.

This clonotype was recorded many times. CDR3 amino acids: CASSLGLEQFF. In DNA, the CDR3 is TGTGCCAGCAGTTTAGGTCTTGAGCAGTTCTTC. This chain uses TRBV12-3 or TRBV12-4 with TRBJ2-1; unclear D gene. The CDR3 consists of 11 residues. V dropped 1 base and J dropped 9 bases, with 4 bases sitting between them.

The J gene is TRBJ1-1, the V gene TRBV19, with D perhaps TRBD1 (6 bases). Between the trimmed V and J ends, which lost 5 bases and 1 base, there was a span of 17 bases. The CDR3 runs to 16 residues. Germline CDR1 reads LNHDA; CDR2 reads SQIVND (reference sequence). The CDR3 is CASSPPPGDPNTEAFF. The CDR3 DNA sequence: TGTGCCAGTAGTCCACCCCCAGGGGACCCGAACACTGAAGCTTTCTTT. Drawing the rest from reference TRBV19 and TRBJ1-1, the complete variable domain is DGGITQSPKYLFRKEGQNVTLSCEQNLNHDAMYWYRQDPGQGLRLIYYSQIVNDFQKGDIAEGYSVSREKKESFPLTVTSAQKNPTAFYLCASSPPPGDPNTEAFFGQGTRLTVV.